This T cell receptor (beta chain) was recorded in a study of blood T cell repertoires in COVID-19. With respect to this clone: Other DNA sequences in the sample encode the same CDR3.

CDR3 length: 15 residues. The J segment lost 0 bases and the V segment lost 5 bases, leaving 5 bases of the junction unmatched. Germline CDR1 reads SGHNT; CDR2 reads YENEEA. Some clones are missing from TCRdb's copy, which holds only in-frame ones; the method was immunoSEQ multiplex PCR. The sample yields fewer than 400,000 clones, over 75% seen once. Participants, roughly 18 to 90 years old, spanned approximately 25 US areas. Cohorts were based on clinical histories the participants reported. Cohort 3 donors were reported recovered after two negative PCRs, clearance, or symptom resolution. What was sequenced was PBMCs or T cells enriched from blood (not recorded which). The sequence was obtained from a man younger than 40 who had recovered from COVID-19. V is TRBV11-3 and J is TRBJ2-7; 9 positions agree with TRBD1. CDR3 bases: TGTGCCAGCAGCCCCGGACAGGGGAGCTCCTACGAGCAGTACTTC. Protein: CASSPGQGSSYEQYF.